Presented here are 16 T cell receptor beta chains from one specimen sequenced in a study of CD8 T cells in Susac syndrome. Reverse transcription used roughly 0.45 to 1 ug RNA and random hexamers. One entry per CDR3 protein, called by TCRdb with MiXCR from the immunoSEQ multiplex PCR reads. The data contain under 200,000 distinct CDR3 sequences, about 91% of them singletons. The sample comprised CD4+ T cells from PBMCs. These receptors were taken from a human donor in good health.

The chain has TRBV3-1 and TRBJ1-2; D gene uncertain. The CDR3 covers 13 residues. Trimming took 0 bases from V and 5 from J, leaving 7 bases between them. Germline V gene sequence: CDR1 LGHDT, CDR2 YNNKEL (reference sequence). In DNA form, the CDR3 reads TGTGCCAGCAGCCAAGACACGGAATATGGCTACACCTTC. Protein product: CASSQDTEYGYTF. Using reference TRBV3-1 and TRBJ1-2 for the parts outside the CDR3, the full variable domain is DTAVSQTPKYLVTQMGNDKSIKCEQNLGHDTMYWYKQDSKKFLKIMFSYNNKELIINETVPNRFSPKSPDKAHLNLHINSLELGDSAVYFCASSQDTEYGYTFGSGTRLTVV.

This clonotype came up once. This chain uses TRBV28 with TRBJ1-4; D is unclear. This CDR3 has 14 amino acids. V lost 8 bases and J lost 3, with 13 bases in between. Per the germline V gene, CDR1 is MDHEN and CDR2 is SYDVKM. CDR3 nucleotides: TGTGCCAGCGGAACCGGGTCCTCTAATGAAAAACTGTTTTTT. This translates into CASGTGSSNEKLFF.

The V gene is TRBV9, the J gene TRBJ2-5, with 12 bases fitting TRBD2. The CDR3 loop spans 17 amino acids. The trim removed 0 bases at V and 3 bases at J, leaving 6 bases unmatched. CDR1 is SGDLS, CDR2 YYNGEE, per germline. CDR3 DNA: TGTGCCAGCAGCGTAGCTCCTAGCGGGAGGGCGGAAGAGACCCAGTACTTC. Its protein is CASSVAPSGRAEETQYF.

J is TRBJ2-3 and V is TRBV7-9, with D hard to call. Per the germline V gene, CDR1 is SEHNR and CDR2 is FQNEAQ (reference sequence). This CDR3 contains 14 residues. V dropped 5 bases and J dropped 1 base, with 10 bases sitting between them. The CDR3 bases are TGTGCCAGCAGCCTCGGTTGGGGCACAGATACGCAGTATTTT. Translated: CASSLGWGTDTQYF. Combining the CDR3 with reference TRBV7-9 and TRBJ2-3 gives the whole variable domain DTGVSQNPRHKITKRGQNVTFRCDPISEHNRLYWYRQTLGQGPEFLTYFQNEAQLEKSRLLSDRFSAERPKGSFSTLEIQRTEQGDSAMYLCASSLGWGTDTQYFGPGTRLTVL.

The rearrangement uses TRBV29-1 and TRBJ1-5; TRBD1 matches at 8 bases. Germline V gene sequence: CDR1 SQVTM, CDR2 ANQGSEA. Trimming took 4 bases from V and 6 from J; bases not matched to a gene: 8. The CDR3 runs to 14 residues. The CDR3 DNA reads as TGCAGCGTTGCAGTAGGACAGGGAGGTCAGCCCCAGCATTTT. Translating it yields CSVAVGQGGQPQHF.

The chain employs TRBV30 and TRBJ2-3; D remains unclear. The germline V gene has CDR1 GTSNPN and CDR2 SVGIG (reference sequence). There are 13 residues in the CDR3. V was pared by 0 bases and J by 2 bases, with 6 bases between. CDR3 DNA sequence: TGTGCCTGGAGTGTAGGGATCACAGATACGCAGTATTTT. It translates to CAWSVGITDTQYF.

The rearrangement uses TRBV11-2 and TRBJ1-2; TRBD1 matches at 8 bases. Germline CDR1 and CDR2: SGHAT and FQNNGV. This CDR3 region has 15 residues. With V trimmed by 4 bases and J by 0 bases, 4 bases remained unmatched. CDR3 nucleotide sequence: TGTGCCAGCAGCTCCCTCAGGGGGCCTAACTATGGCTACACCTTC. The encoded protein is CASSSLRGPNYGYTF.

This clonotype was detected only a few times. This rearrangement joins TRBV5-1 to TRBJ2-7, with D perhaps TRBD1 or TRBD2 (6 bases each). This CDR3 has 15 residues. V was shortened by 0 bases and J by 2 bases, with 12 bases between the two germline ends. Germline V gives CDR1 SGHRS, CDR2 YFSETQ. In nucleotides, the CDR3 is TGCGCCAGCAGCTTGGCCACGGGGGCGGCCTACGAGCAGTACTTC. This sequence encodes CASSLATGAAYEQYF.

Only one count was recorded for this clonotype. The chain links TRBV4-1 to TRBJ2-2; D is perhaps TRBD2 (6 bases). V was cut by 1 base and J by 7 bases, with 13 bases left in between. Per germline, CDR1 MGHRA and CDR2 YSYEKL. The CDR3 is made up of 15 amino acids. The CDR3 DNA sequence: TGCGCCAGCAGCCAAGCGGGCCTAGCGATCGGGGAGCTGTTTTTT. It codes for CASSQAGLAIGELFF.

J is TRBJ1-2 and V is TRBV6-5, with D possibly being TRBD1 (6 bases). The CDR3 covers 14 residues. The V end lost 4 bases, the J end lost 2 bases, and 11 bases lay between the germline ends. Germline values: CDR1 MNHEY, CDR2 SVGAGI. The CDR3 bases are TGTGCCAGCAGTTCCCCGGGACAAAACTATGGCTACACCTTC. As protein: CASSSPGQNYGYTF.

This chain's CDR3 is CASSQDAGTGYGYTF. CDR3 nucleotide sequence: TGCGCCAGCAGCCAAGACGCCGGGACAGGCTATGGCTACACCTTC. V usage is TRBV4-3 and J usage is TRBJ1-2; TRBD1 matches at 8 bases. Trimming removed 0 bases from V and 4 bases from J; junction bases left unmatched: 4. Germline V lookup: CDR1 LGHNA, CDR2 YSLEER. The CDR3 is 15 amino acids.

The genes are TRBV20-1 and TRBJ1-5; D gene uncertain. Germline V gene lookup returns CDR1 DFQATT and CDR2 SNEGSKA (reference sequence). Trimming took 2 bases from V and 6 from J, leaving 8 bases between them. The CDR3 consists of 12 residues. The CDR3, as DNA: TGCAGTGCTAGACCGGATTTTCAGCCCCAGCATTTT. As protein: CSARPDFQPQHF.

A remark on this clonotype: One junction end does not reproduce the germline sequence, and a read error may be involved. The CDR3 region is CASSESFWNIFGTELNQPQHF. The CDR3 DNA follows: TGCGCCAGCAGCGAGTCCTTTTGGAACATTTTCGGGACAGAATTAAATCAGCCCCAGCATTTT. The chain joins TRBV10-1 to TRBJ1-5; 7 nucleotides match TRBD1. The length of the CDR3 is 21 residues. The V gene's germline CDR1 is WNHNN and CDR2 SYGVQD (reference sequence).

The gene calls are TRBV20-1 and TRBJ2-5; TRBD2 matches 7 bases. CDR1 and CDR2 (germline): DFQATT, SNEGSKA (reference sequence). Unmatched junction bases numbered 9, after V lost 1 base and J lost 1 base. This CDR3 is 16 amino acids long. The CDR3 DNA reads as TGCAGTGCTAGAGGGGATAGCGGGCTATTCCAAGAGACCCAGTACTTC. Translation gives CSARGDSGLFQETQYF.

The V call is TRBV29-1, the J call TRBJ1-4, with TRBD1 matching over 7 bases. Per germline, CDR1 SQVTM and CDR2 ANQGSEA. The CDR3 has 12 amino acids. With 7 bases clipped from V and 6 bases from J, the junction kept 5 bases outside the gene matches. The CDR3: CSADGTDEKLFF. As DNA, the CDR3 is TGCAGCGCAGACGGGACAGATGAAAAACTGTTTTTT.

The CDR3 coding sequence is TGTGCCAGCAGCCAAGACTACAGAAGTGGCTACACCTTC. Its translation: CASSQDYRSGYTF. The chain joins TRBV3-1 to TRBJ1-2, with no clear D. The CDR3 runs to 13 residues. CDR1 LGHDT and CDR2 YNNKEL come from the germline V gene (reference sequence). Deletions cut 0 bases from V and 7 bases from J, with 9 bases between.